The 22 T cell receptor beta chains listed next were all sequenced from one sample in a study of beta chain features in type 1 diabetes. The study's findings and limits: Type 1 diabetes patients had TCRB CDR3s that were shorter (moderately but significantly so) in all four CD4+ subsets.

Which antigens these TCRs recognize remains unknown. The sequenced template was cDNA made from the entire isolated RNA. Sequenced by immunoSEQ multiplex PCR; TCRdb stores in-frame clones only, minus some. The sample has about 710,000 clones, about an eighth seen once. Sequenced input: naive CD4+ T cells from blood. The receptors derive from a man younger than 35 with type 1 diabetes.

This clone was detected only a few times. The V call is TRBV28, the J call TRBJ1-4, with D possibly TRBD1 on 5 matching bases. Deletions cut 5 bases from V and 0 bases from J, with 16 bases between. The V gene's germline CDR1 is MDHEN and CDR2 SYDVKM. The CDR3 covers 17 residues. The CDR3: CASSPRRGRATNEKLFF. For the CDR3, the DNA is TGTGCCAGCAGTCCCCGGCGGGGGAGGGCAACTAATGAAAAACTGTTTTTT.

This clone was seen only a few times. The rearrangement links TRBV29-1 to TRBJ2-7; TRBD2 matches at 11 bases. CDR3 length: 15 amino acids. V lost 3 bases and J lost 6; bases outside the gene matches: 10. The germline gives CDR1 SQVTM, CDR2 ANQGSEA. DNA of the CDR3: TGCAGCGTTGACGTTATAGCGGGAGGGCGGGGCGAGCAGTACTTC. As protein: CSVDVIAGGRGEQYF.

The rearrangement joins TRBV5-4 to TRBJ2-7; 7 bases map to TRBD1. The CDR3 extends over 13 amino acids. The V and J ends lost 4 bases and 6 bases, in that order; junction bases with no gene match: 7. Germline CDR1 is SGHNT and CDR2 is YYREEE (reference sequence). CDR3 residues: CASSVFRGSEQYF. The CDR3 bases are TGTGCCAGCAGCGTTTTCAGGGGGAGCGAGCAGTACTTC.

This sequence joins TRBV5-1 and TRBJ2-2, with a weak D call TRBD1 (6 bases). Trimming took off 4 bases at V and 5 bases at J, with 15 bases between the two ends. This CDR3 is 15 amino acids long. The germline V gene has CDR1 SGHRS and CDR2 YFSETQ. The CDR3 region is CASSPQQGPTGELFF. The DNA for the CDR3 is TGCGCCAGCAGCCCGCAACAGGGACCGACCGGGGAGCTGTTTTTT.

This clone was detected a few times. The J gene is TRBJ1-3, the V gene TRBV18; no clear D. In germline, CDR1 is KGHSH, CDR2 LQKENI. Trimming pared 6 bases from V and 0 bases from J, leaving 9 bases between. The CDR3 is 14 amino acids. CDR3 nucleotide sequence: TGTGCCAGCTCCCCAGGACCCTCTGGAAACACCATATATTTT. This encodes CASSPGPSGNTIYF.

The sample holds a few counts of this clone. The rearrangement joins TRBV29-1 to TRBJ2-7; D is undetermined. The germline CDR1 and CDR2 sequences are SQVTM and ANQGSEA. The CDR3 length is 15 residues. Trimming stripped 6 bases from V and 0 bases from J, with 18 bases between. CDR3 sequence: CSVGLVGKDSYEQYF. The CDR3, as DNA: TGCAGCGTGGGGTTAGTGGGAAAAGACTCCTACGAGCAGTACTTC.

The chain combines TRBV5-4 with TRBJ1-1, with a tentative D call TRBD1 (6 bases). Germline loops: CDR1 SGHNT, CDR2 YYREEE (reference sequence). The CDR3 is 15 amino acids. V gave up 3 bases and J gave up 0 bases, with 12 bases separating them. This CDR3 is CASSSRQALNTEAFF. The CDR3 nucleotides are TGTGCCAGCAGCTCGCGACAGGCCTTGAACACTGAAGCTTTCTTT.

This clone was seen a few times. V and J are TRBV5-4 and TRBJ1-2; 7 bases align to TRBD1. CDR3 length equals 13 residues. J lost 5 bases, V lost 5 bases, and 6 bases had no gene match. Germline V gives CDR1 SGHNT, CDR2 YYREEE (reference sequence). In DNA, the CDR3 is TGTGCCAGCAGGGAAGGGACAGAGTATGGCTACACCTTC. It encodes CASREGTEYGYTF.

This chain joins TRBV6-1 and TRBJ1-2; 11 bases map to TRBD1. J lost 3 bases, V lost 2 bases, and 5 bases had no gene match. Germline CDR1 is MNHNS and CDR2 is SASEGT. This CDR3 spans 16 amino acids. CDR3 loop: CASSEYRTGGDYGYTF. As DNA, the CDR3 is TGTGCCAGCAGTGAATATAGGACAGGGGGCGACTATGGCTACACCTTC.

V gene TRBV30 combines with J gene TRBJ2-4; D is possibly TRBD2 (6 bases). Germline assignment: CDR1 GTSNPN and CDR2 SVGIG (reference sequence). The CDR3 sequence is 15 residues long. Trimming removed 3 bases at V and 0 bases at J, with 12 bases between. Here the CDR3 DNA reads TGTGCCTGGAGCTTAGCGGAGCTAGCCAAAAACATTCAGTACTTC. Encoded protein: CAWSLAELAKNIQYF.

This clone was seen more than once but under ten times. This sequence joins TRBV11-3 and TRBJ2-1; the D is unclear. V shed 4 bases and J shed 7 bases, with 8 bases lying between them. Per germline, CDR1 SGHNT and CDR2 YENEEA. CDR3 length: 12 residues. The CDR3 loop reads CASSSGGNEQFF. Here the CDR3 DNA reads TGTGCCAGCAGCTCCGGTGGGAATGAGCAGTTCTTC.

The chain has TRBV6-5 and TRBJ1-2; D is unclear. CDR1 and CDR2 (germline): MNHEY, SVGAGI. This CDR3 is 13 amino acids long. Trimming left V 6 bases short and J 2 bases short, with 10 bases between. DNA of the CDR3: TGTGCCAGCAGGGCAGGTCCCAACTATGGCTACACCTTC. Translation: CASRAGPNYGYTF.

The rearrangement joins TRBV10-2 to TRBJ2-7; maybe TRBD1 (6 bases). Germline V CDR1 and CDR2: WSHSY, SAAADI. CDR3 length: 14 residues. The V end was cut by 5 bases, the J end by 2 bases, with 13 bases between. The CDR3 DNA follows: TGCGCCAGCAGTCTCCTACAGGGTCCCTACGAGCAGTACTTC. It translates to CASSLLQGPYEQYF.

The chain links TRBV15 to TRBJ2-7; D remains ambiguous. This CDR3 has 15 amino acids. V shed 0 bases and J shed 0 bases, with 9 bases lying between them. Germline assignment: CDR1 LNHNV and CDR2 YYDKDF (reference sequence). CDR3 loop: CATSRELRSSYEQYF. DNA of the CDR3: TGTGCCACCAGCAGAGAACTCAGGAGCTCCTACGAGCAGTACTTC.

The J gene is TRBJ1-5, the V gene TRBV7-2, with D perhaps TRBD1 (5 bases). Trimming took off 5 bases at V and 5 bases at J, with 13 bases between the two ends. The length of the CDR3 is 14 residues. Germline V gene data show CDR1 as SGHTA and CDR2 as FQGNSA. The CDR3 sequence: CASSTLGGYQPQHF. DNA of the CDR3: TGTGCCAGCAGCACTTTGGGGGGTTATCAGCCCCAGCATTTT.

The chain uses TRBV7-2 and TRBJ1-6; D unclear. The germline CDR1 and CDR2 sequences are SGHTA and FQGNSA. The CDR3 is 15 amino acids. V was trimmed by 2 bases and J by 9 bases, leaving 14 bases between them. The CDR3 here is CASSLLNAATSPLHF. For the CDR3, the DNA is TGTGCCAGCAGCTTACTAAACGCGGCTACTTCACCCCTCCACTTT.

The chain combines TRBV30 with TRBJ2-1, with 11 nucleotides matching TRBD2. The CDR3 length is 18 residues. Germline CDR1 GTSNPN, CDR2 SVGIG (reference sequence). With 1 base clipped from V and 4 bases from J, the junction kept 12 bases outside the gene matches. The CDR3 loop is CAWSGTSGSGGNYNEQFF. The CDR3, as DNA: TGTGCCTGGAGTGGGACTAGCGGGTCCGGTGGGAATTACAATGAGCAGTTCTTC.

This clone showed up just a few times. The chain joins TRBV28 to TRBJ1-6, with 7 bases fitting TRBD1. The CDR3 sequence is 15 residues long. Per the germline V gene, CDR1 is MDHEN and CDR2 is SYDVKM. With 4 bases clipped from V and 9 bases from J, the junction kept 9 bases outside the gene matches. The CDR3 here is CASSSDRPQTSPLHF. In nucleotides, the CDR3 is TGTGCCAGCAGTTCGGACAGGCCACAAACTTCACCCCTCCACTTT.

CDR3 in amino acids: CASYTTPGQPQHF. CDR3 in DNA: TGTGCCAGCTACACAACTCCGGGTCAGCCCCAGCATTTT. The chain employs TRBV28 and TRBJ1-5; D is ambiguous. The germline V gene encodes CDR1 MDHEN and CDR2 SYDVKM. The CDR3 is made up of 13 amino acids. The V and J ends lost 8 bases and 6 bases respectively, with 14 bases between them.

There are a few counts of this clone. The J gene is TRBJ1-5, the V gene TRBV5-8; D may be TRBD1 (6 bases). V gave up 4 bases and J gave up 7 bases, with 12 bases separating them. This CDR3 has 13 residues. Germline V gene sequence: CDR1 SGHTS, CDR2 YDEGEE. In DNA, the CDR3 is TGTGCCAGCAGCAGACAGGTCCGGCAGCCCCAGCATTTT. Protein: CASSRQVRQPQHF.

This clone has more than one count but fewer than ten. The chain has TRBV6-5 and TRBJ2-6; D not resolved. The CDR3 runs 14 residues. Germline CDR1 is MNHEY and CDR2 is SVGAGI. V was clipped by 7 bases and J by 4 bases, with 11 bases between them. DNA for the CDR3: TGTGCCAGCACCCTGGTCGGGGGGGCCAACGTCCTGACTTTC. This translates into CASTLVGGANVLTF.

This clone was counted between two and nine times. The chain combines TRBV29-1 with TRBJ2-1; 9 nucleotides match TRBD1. Per germline, CDR1 SQVTM and CDR2 ANQGSEA. V dropped 8 bases and J dropped 10; count of bases not matched to a gene: 6. This CDR3 has 11 amino acids. CDR3 sequence: CSITGGNEQFF. CDR3 DNA: TGCAGCATAACAGGGGGCAACGAGCAGTTCTTC.